The 32 T cell receptor beta chains reported below all come from one sample, sequenced in a study of CD8 T cells in ankylosing spondylitis. Each CDR3 protein gets one entry after TCRdb re-called the 5' RACE reads with MiXCR. This sample has some 46,000 distinct CDR3 sequences, with 11% found just once. Source material: blood, either unsorted or a sorted T cell fraction (not recorded which). All receptors come from a male donor with ankylosing spondylitis or in good health (not recorded which).

The chain has TRBV6-5 and TRBJ1-6; D possibly corresponds to TRBD1 (5 bases). This CDR3 spans 16 amino acids. The V gene lost 0 bases and the J gene lost 7 bases, with 13 bases spanning the gap. Germline assignment: CDR1 MNHEY and CDR2 SVGAGI. The CDR3 protein is CASSYSGERRNSPLHF. The CDR3 DNA reads as TGTGCCAGCAGTTACTCGGGGGAGCGAAGGAATTCACCCCTCCACTTT.

This clonotype is medium-sized in the sample. The chain has TRBV20-1 and TRBJ2-7; D is uncertain. Per the germline V gene, CDR1 is DFQATT and CDR2 is SNEGSKA (reference sequence). The CDR3 contains 11 residues. Trimming took 2 bases from V and 2 from J, leaving 4 bases between them. The CDR3 region is CSARTTYEQYF. The CDR3, as DNA: TGCAGTGCTAGAACAACCTACGAGCAGTACTTC.

At least ten counts were recorded for this clonotype. The CDR3 loop is CASSQDHGNTEAFF. The CDR3 nucleotides read TGTGCCAGCAGCCAAGACCATGGGAACACTGAAGCTTTCTTT. The chain has TRBV3-1 and TRBJ1-1; D gene uncertain. The CDR3 is 14 amino acids. The germline gives CDR1 LGHDT, CDR2 YNNKEL (reference sequence). V was trimmed by 0 bases and J by 1 base, leaving 6 bases between them.

This clonotype was seen at least ten times. The V and J genes are TRBV20-1 and TRBJ1-1, with 7 nucleotides matching TRBD1. CDR1 DFQATT and CDR2 SNEGSKA come from the germline V gene (reference sequence). V lost 4 bases to trimming and J lost 5 bases; unmatched junction nucleotides: 4. The CDR3 covers 12 residues. CDR3 in amino acids: CSATGGRTEAFF. CDR3 bases: TGCAGTGCTACAGGGGGTCGGACTGAAGCTTTCTTT.

This clonotype was recorded at least ten times. V is TRBV10-3 and J is TRBJ2-5; tentatively, D is TRBD2 (5 bases). The CDR3 loop spans 16 amino acids. Germline CDR1 ENHRY, CDR2 SYGVKD. V lost 3 bases, J lost 3 bases, and 17 bases lay in between. CDR3 sequence: CAISDWASGGEETQYF. For the CDR3, the DNA is TGTGCCATCAGTGATTGGGCCTCAGGAGGTGAAGAGACCCAGTACTTC.

This clonotype came up many times. The chain recombines TRBV29-1 with TRBJ1-3; 8 bases match TRBD1. Germline-derived CDR1 and CDR2 are SQVTM and ANQGSEA. Trimming cost V 3 bases and J 2 bases; bases outside gene matches: 3. The CDR3 is made up of 14 amino acids. The CDR3, as DNA: TGCAGCGTTGACACGACAGGGGCTGGAAACACCATATATTTT. It is translated as CSVDTTGAGNTIYF. The full variable domain, with the rest looked up from reference TRBV29-1 and TRBJ1-3, is SAVISQKPSRDICQRGTSLTIQCQVDSQVTMMFWYRQQPGQSLTLIATANQGSEATYESGFVIDKFPISRPNLTFSTLTVSNMSPEDSSIYLCSVDTTGAGNTIYFGEGSWLTVV.

This clonotype has at least ten counts. The V call is TRBV12-3 or TRBV12-4, the J call TRBJ1-3; D remains unclear. Trimming shortened V by 5 bases and J by 4 bases, and 9 bases separated the two germline ends. The CDR3 sequence is 13 residues long. In DNA, the CDR3 is TGTGCCAGCAGTCCCTCGCTCGGAAACACCATATATTTT. Protein: CASSPSLGNTIYF.

The CDR3 loop reads CASSLDTGWNYGYTF. The DNA of the CDR3 is TGTGCCAGCAGCTTAGACACAGGATGGAACTATGGCTACACCTTC. The chain combines TRBV7-2 with TRBJ1-2; a possible D gene is TRBD1 (5 bases). CDR1 and CDR2 from the germline V gene are SGHTA and FQGNSA. V was pared by 1 base and J by 2 bases, with 11 bases between. CDR3 length: 15 amino acids.

There are many counts of this clonotype. The rearrangement uses TRBV12-3 or TRBV12-4 and TRBJ1-1; D is unresolved. V was cut by 5 bases and J by 8 bases, with 12 bases left in between. The CDR3 length is 12 residues. CDR3 loop: CASSQSLVEAFF. The CDR3 DNA follows: TGTGCCAGCAGTCAGTCCTTAGTGGAAGCTTTCTTT.

About this clonotype: This may be a read error, as it is one base from a much larger clone. The chain uses TRBV2 and TRBJ1-5; a weak D match, TRBD1 (5 bases). Germline CDR1 reads SNHLY; CDR2 reads FYNNEI. The CDR3 runs to 14 residues. With 5 bases removed from V and 6 bases from J, the gap between germline ends came to 14 bases. The CDR3 DNA follows: TGTGCCAGCAGTACGGGCGGGGGTGGTCAGCCCCAGCATTTT. Translating gives CASSTGGGGQPQHF.

This clonotype came up a few times. The CDR3: CASSSRTSFDEQYF. As DNA, the CDR3 is TGTGCCAGCAGTTCCCGGACTAGTTTTGACGAGCAGTACTTC. V usage is TRBV6-5 and J usage is TRBJ2-7; TRBD2 matches 7 bases. The CDR3 is made up of 14 amino acids. Trimming removed 4 bases from V and 5 bases from J; junction bases left unmatched: 8. Germline CDR1 and CDR2: MNHEY and SVGAGI.

This clonotype occurred many times. The gene calls are TRBV18 and TRBJ2-7; D perhaps matches TRBD1 (6 bases). Trimming removed 2 bases at V and 5 bases at J, with 10 bases between. The germline V gene encodes CDR1 KGHSH and CDR2 LQKENI. This CDR3 spans 13 amino acids. The CDR3, as DNA: TGTGCCAGCTCACCAGGACAGAGGCACGAGCAGTACTTC. Encoded protein: CASSPGQRHEQYF.

This clonotype is termed medium-sized (0.01 to 0.1%). For the CDR3, the DNA is TGCAGCGTCGGGACACGCGAAGCTTTCTTT. Encoded protein: CSVGTREAFF. V gene TRBV29-1 combines with J gene TRBJ1-1, with a possible D match to TRBD1 (6 bases). Trimming left V 6 bases short and J 8 bases short, with 10 bases between. Germline V lookup: CDR1 SQVTM, CDR2 ANQGSEA. This CDR3 spans 10 amino acids.

This clonotype was recorded at least ten times. The rearrangement links TRBV10-3 to TRBJ1-6; 12 nucleotides match TRBD1. J gave up 8 bases and V 4 bases, and 3 bases lay outside the gene matches. Per the germline V gene, CDR1 is ENHRY and CDR2 is SYGVKD. CDR3 length: 15 amino acids. In nucleotides, the CDR3 is TGTGCCATCAGTGGGGACAGGGGGCCGGATTCACCCCTCCACTTT. This gives the protein CAISGDRGPDSPLHF.

This clonotype was counted at least ten times. The CDR3 region is CASSLLGRRRQGLYYGYTF. The DNA for the CDR3 is TGCGCCAGCAGCTTGCTAGGTCGTCGAAGGCAGGGTCTGTACTATGGCTACACCTTC. J is TRBJ1-2 and V is TRBV5-1; D possibly corresponds to TRBD1 (5 bases). Germline CDR1 SGHRS, CDR2 YFSETQ. The CDR3 covers 19 residues. The V end was cut by 1 base, the J end by 3 bases, with 25 bases between.

This clonotype was found many times. The chain has TRBV3-1 and TRBJ2-1, with 9 bases that match TRBD1. The CDR3 sequence is 15 residues long. With 4 bases clipped from V and 1 base from J, the junction kept 2 bases outside the gene matches. Germline assignment: CDR1 LGHDT and CDR2 YNNKEL (reference sequence). The CDR3 reads CASSPDRGSYNEQFF. In DNA, the CDR3 is TGTGCCAGCAGCCCGGACAGGGGTTCCTACAATGAGCAGTTCTTC.

At least ten counts were recorded for this clonotype. The V call is TRBV29-1, the J call TRBJ1-5; D not certain. V was trimmed by 4 bases and J by 2 bases, leaving 9 bases between them. The CDR3 has 13 residues. CDR1 and CDR2 (germline): SQVTM, ANQGSEA. In nucleotides, the CDR3 is TGCAGCGTTGGGTGGGGTGGCAATCAGCCCCAGCATTTT. Residues: CSVGWGGNQPQHF.

This clonotype was detected a few times. The chain couples TRBV2 to TRBJ1-1, with TRBD1 matching over 7 bases. Germline CDR1 and CDR2: SNHLY and FYNNEI. V shed 1 base and J 5 bases; nucleotides not matched to a gene: 10. The CDR3 extends over 16 amino acids. CDR3 bases: TGTGCCAGCAGTGAAGGGGGCCGAGGGGGCTTGACTGAAGCTTTCTTT. This sequence encodes CASSEGGRGGLTEAFF.

This clonotype was counted many times. This rearrangement joins TRBV5-1 to TRBJ2-3; tentatively, D is TRBD1 (5 bases). Germline V lookup: CDR1 SGHRS, CDR2 YFSETQ. The CDR3 totals 16 residues. V lost 4 bases and J 0 bases, leaving 15 bases between the germline ends. The CDR3: CASSALLRQSTDTQYF. For the CDR3, the DNA is TGCGCCAGCAGCGCGCTCCTGCGACAGAGCACAGATACGCAGTATTTT.

The sample holds many counts of this clonotype. This sequence joins TRBV12-3 or TRBV12-4 and TRBJ1-1; D remains unclear. Trimming shortened V by 6 bases and J by 11 bases, and 13 bases separated the two germline ends. The CDR3 spans 11 residues. The CDR3 DNA is TGTGCCAGCAGCCGGGCAGGCGCGGCTTTCTTT. Its protein product is CASSRAGAAFF.

This clonotype was detected ten times or more. The chain couples TRBV21-1 to TRBJ2-5; the table's D call of TRBD2 was not tested on the DNA. TRBV21-1 is deemed a pseudogene. The CDR3 has 15 residues. This chain's CDR3 is CASRGWTAPQETQYF. For the CDR3, the DNA is TGTGCCAGCAGAGGGTGGACCGCTCCCCAAGAGACCCAGTACTTC.

The chain couples TRBV24-1 to TRBJ2-2, with D perhaps TRBD1 (5 bases). The V and J ends lost 7 bases and 5 bases respectively, with 13 bases between them. Germline loops: CDR1 KGHDR, CDR2 SFDVKD. This CDR3 has 14 amino acids. CDR3 region: CATSGASGTGELFF. The DNA for the CDR3 is TGTGCCACCAGCGGAGCGTCAGGGACCGGGGAGCTGTTTTTT.

This clonotype was picked up many times. V is TRBV10-3 and J is TRBJ2-3; 12 bases are shared with TRBD2. From germline, CDR1 is ENHRY and CDR2 SYGVKD. V lost 7 bases and J lost 3; bases outside the gene matches: 5. The CDR3 covers 15 residues. Written as DNA, the CDR3 is TGTGCCATCAAACGGACTAGCGGGGCGACAGATACGCAGTATTTT. Translated, it gives CAIKRTSGATDTQYF.

This clonotype was recorded many times. This rearrangement joins TRBV5-1 to TRBJ1-4, with TRBD1 as a possible D gene (5 bases). Germline-derived CDR1 and CDR2 are SGHRS and YFSETQ. Trimming took 0 bases from V and 5 from J, leaving 8 bases between them. This CDR3 comprises 14 residues. As DNA, the CDR3 is TGCGCCAGCAGCTTGGGACAGTCAAATGAAAAACTGTTTTTT. This codes for CASSLGQSNEKLFF.

The sample holds many counts of this clonotype. V gene TRBV29-1 combines with J gene TRBJ1-1; no definite D call. The CDR3 extends over 11 amino acids. CDR1 is SQVTM and CDR2 is ANQGSEA in the germline V gene. V lost 6 bases, J lost 8 bases, and 13 bases lay in between. This CDR3 is CSVRSWEEAFF. The CDR3, as DNA: TGCAGCGTAAGAAGTTGGGAAGAAGCTTTCTTT.

This clonotype was seen ten or more times. V is TRBV29-1 and J is TRBJ2-1; 15 nucleotides align to TRBD2. Germline CDR1 reads SQVTM; CDR2 reads ANQGSEA. The V gene end was trimmed by 0 bases and the J gene end by 3 bases; junction bases not matched to a gene: 6. The CDR3 covers 18 residues. The CDR3 region has the DNA TGCAGCGTTGAAGAGGGACTAGCGGGGGGAAACATCTACAATGAGCAGTTCTTC. This sequence encodes CSVEEGLAGGNIYNEQFF.

Many counts were recorded for this clonotype. The rearrangement joins TRBV4-2 to TRBJ2-2, with TRBD2 identical over 8 bases. The CDR3 has 17 residues. V trimming: 1 base; J trimming: 4 bases; junction bases outside the gene matches: 8. CDR1 is LGHNA, CDR2 YNFKEQ, per germline. The CDR3 DNA follows: TGTGCCAGCAGCCAAGTACGGGCGGGGGGAACCACCGGGGAGCTGTTTTTT. It yields the protein CASSQVRAGGTTGELFF.

This clonotype is a singleton in its sample. The chain employs TRBV4-2 and TRBJ1-2; D may be TRBD1 (6 bases). Trimming removed 0 bases at V and 8 bases at J, with 16 bases between. The CDR3 extends over 15 amino acids. Germline V gives CDR1 LGHNA, CDR2 YNFKEQ. The CDR3 sequence is CASSQDLGRGGGYTF. CDR3 sequence (DNA): TGTGCCAGCAGCCAAGATCTTGGCAGGGGAGGCGGCTACACCTTC.

Notes on this clonotype: One base away lies a much larger clone, so this may be a sequencing read error. The chain employs TRBV28 and TRBJ1-1; TRBD1 is a possible D gene (6 bases). Germline V gene sequence: CDR1 MDHEN, CDR2 SYDVKM. There are 15 residues in the CDR3. V lost 3 bases to trimming and J lost 10 bases, with 21 bases between them. Here the CDR3 reads CASSFQGLEPRVAFF. CDR3 nucleotide sequence: TGTGCCAGCAGTTTTCAGGGGTTGGAGCCTAGAGTAGCTTTCTTT.

This clonotype was detected ten times or more. V gene TRBV7-8 combines with J gene TRBJ2-5, with D perhaps TRBD2 (5 bases). Trimming removed 4 bases from V and 6 bases from J, with 18 bases in between. The CDR3 totals 15 residues. Germline loops: CDR1 SGHVS, CDR2 FQNEAQ. The CDR3 coding sequence is TGTGCCAGCAGCTCGCCGTGGTCGCCGGGGAAGACCCAGTACTTC. The encoded protein is CASSSPWSPGKTQYF.

The chain combines TRBV12-3 or TRBV12-4 with TRBJ1-2, with TRBD1 matching over 7 bases. J gave up 5 bases and V 7 bases, and 10 bases lay outside the gene matches. CDR3 size: 14 residues. CDR3 in DNA: TGTGCCAGCACCCCTGGGACAGCATTGTATGGCTACACCTTC. This encodes CASTPGTALYGYTF.

The V call is TRBV5-5, the J call TRBJ2-2; 9 nucleotides agree with TRBD1. This CDR3 is built from 16 residues. Germline V gene lookup returns CDR1 SGHKS and CDR2 YYEKEE (reference sequence). The trim removed 1 base at V and 1 base at J, leaving 2 bases unmatched. CDR3 coding DNA: TGTGCCAGCAGCTTGAGACAGGGGGTGAACACCGGGGAGCTGTTTTTT. Amino acid sequence: CASSLRQGVNTGELFF. Variable domain in full (rest from reference TRBV5-5 and TRBJ2-2): DAGVTQSPTHLIKTRGQQVTLRCSPISGHKSVSWYQQVLGQGPQFIFQYYEKEERGRGNFPDRFSARQFPNYSSELNVNALLLGDSALYLCASSLRQGVNTGELFFGEGSRLTVL.